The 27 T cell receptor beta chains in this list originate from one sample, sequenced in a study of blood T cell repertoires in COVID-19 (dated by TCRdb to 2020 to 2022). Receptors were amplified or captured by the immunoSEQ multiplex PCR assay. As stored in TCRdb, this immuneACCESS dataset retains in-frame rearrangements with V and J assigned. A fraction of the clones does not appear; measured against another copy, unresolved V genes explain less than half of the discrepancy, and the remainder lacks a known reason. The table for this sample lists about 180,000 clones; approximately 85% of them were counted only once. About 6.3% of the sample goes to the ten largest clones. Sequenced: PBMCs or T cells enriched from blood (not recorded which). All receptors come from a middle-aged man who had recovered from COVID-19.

CDR3 protein: CASSTGVSKGAYEQYF. In nucleotides, the CDR3 is TGTGCCAGCTCAACCGGAGTTTCGAAGGGGGCCTACGAGCAGTACTTC. The chain links TRBV18 to TRBJ2-7; D is possibly TRBD1 (6 bases). Looked up from germline, CDR1 is KGHSH and CDR2 is LQKENI. CDR3 length: 16 residues. The V gene lost 5 bases and the J gene lost 2 bases, with 19 bases spanning the gap.

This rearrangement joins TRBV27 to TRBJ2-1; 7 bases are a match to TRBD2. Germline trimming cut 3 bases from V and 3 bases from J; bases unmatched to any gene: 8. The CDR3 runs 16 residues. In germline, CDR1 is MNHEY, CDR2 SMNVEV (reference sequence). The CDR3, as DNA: TGTGCCAGCAGTTTCCCAGGGAGGGGCGGCTACAATGAGCAGTTCTTC. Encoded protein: CASSFPGRGGYNEQFF.

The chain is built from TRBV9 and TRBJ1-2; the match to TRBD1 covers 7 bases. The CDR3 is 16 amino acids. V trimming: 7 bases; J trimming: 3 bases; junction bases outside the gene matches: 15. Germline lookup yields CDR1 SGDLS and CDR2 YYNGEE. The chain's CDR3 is CASGKTGWSSDYGYTF. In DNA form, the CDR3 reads TGTGCCAGCGGCAAGACAGGGTGGTCGTCGGACTATGGCTACACCTTC.

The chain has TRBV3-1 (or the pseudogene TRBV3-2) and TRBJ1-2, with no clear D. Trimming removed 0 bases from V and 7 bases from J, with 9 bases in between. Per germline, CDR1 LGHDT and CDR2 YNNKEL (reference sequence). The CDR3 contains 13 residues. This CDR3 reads CASSQDRRGGYTF. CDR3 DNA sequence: TGTGCCAGCAGCCAAGATCGCCGCGGTGGCTACACCTTC.

The CDR3 DNA sequence: TGTGCCAGCAGCGCGCAGGAAAATCAGCCCCAGCATTTT. It is translated as CASSAQENQPQHF. V is TRBV7-9 and J is TRBJ1-5; no clear D. Germline values: CDR1 SEHNR, CDR2 FQNEAQ (reference sequence). This CDR3 is 13 amino acids long. V shed 5 bases and J shed 4 bases, with 9 bases lying between them.

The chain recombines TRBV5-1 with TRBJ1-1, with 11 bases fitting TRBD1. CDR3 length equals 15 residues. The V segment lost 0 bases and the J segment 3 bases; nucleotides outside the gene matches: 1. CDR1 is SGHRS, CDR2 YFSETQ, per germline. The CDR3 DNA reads TGCGCCAGCAGCTTGGTGGGACAGGGGGACACTGAAGCTTTCTTT. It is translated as CASSLVGQGDTEAFF.

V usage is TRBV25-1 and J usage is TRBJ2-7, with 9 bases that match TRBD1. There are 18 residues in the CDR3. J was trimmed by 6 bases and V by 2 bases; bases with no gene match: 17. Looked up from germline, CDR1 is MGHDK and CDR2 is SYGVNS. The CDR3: CASSETPGQGNWVSEQYF. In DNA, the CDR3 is TGTGCCAGCAGTGAAACCCCGGGACAGGGAAATTGGGTCTCCGAGCAGTACTTC.

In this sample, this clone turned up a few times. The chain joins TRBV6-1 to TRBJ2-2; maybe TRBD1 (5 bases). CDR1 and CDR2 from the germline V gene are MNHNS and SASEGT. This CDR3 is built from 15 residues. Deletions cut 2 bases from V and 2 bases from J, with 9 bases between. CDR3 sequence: CASSERTQNTGELFF. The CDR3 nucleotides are TGTGCCAGCAGTGAAAGGACACAAAACACCGGGGAGCTGTTTTTT.

The CDR3 region has the DNA TGTGCCAGCATCCTTACCGGGACTTACACTGAAGCTTTCTTT. Protein product: CASILTGTYTEAFF. This sequence joins TRBV28 and TRBJ1-1; D is perhaps TRBD1 (5 bases). The germline CDR1 and CDR2 sequences are MDHEN and SYDVKM. The CDR3 consists of 14 residues. V dropped 7 bases and J dropped 3 bases, with 15 bases sitting between them. Complete variable domain (other parts from reference TRBV28 and TRBJ1-1): DVKVTQSSRYLVKRTGEKVFLECVQDMDHENMFWYRQDPGLGLRLIYFSYDVKMKEKGDIPEGYSVSREKKERFSLILESASTNQTSMYLCASILTGTYTEAFFGQGTRLTVV.

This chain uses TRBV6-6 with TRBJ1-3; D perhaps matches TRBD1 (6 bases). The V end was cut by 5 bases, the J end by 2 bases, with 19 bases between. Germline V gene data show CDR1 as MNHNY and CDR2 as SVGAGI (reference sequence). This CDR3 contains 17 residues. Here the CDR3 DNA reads TGTGCCAGCAGTCCGACCACAGGGACTACGGCTGGAAACACCATATATTTT. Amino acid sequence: CASSPTTGTTAGNTIYF.

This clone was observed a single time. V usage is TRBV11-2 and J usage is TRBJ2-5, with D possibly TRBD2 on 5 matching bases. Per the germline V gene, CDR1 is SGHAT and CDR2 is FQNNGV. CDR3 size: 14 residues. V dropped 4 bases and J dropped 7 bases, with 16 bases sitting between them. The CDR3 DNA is TGTGCCAGCAGCTCCCCGGGGATCAGAGGGACCCAGTACTTC. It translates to CASSSPGIRGTQYF. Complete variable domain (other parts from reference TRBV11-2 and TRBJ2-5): EAGVAQSPRYKIIEKRQSVAFWCNPISGHATLYWYQQILGQGPKLLIQFQNNGVVDDSQLPKDRFSAERLKGVDSTLKIQPAKLEDSAVYLCASSSPGIRGTQYFGPGTRLLVL.

CDR3 loop: CASIQGDMNTEAFF. The CDR3 coding sequence is TGTGCCAGCATTCAGGGGGACATGAACACTGAAGCTTTCTTT. The chain links TRBV28 to TRBJ1-1; 7 bases are a match to TRBD1. CDR1 and CDR2 (germline): MDHEN, SYDVKM. Trimming at V came to 7 bases and at J to 0 bases, leaving 5 bases not matched to a gene. The CDR3 has 14 residues.

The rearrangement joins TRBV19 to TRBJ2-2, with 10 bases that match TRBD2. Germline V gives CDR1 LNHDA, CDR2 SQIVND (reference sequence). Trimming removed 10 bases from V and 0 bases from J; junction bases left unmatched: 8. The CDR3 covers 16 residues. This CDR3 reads CATRLAGRTNTGELFF. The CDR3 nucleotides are TGTGCCACTAGACTAGCGGGCCGGACGAACACCGGGGAGCTGTTTTTT.

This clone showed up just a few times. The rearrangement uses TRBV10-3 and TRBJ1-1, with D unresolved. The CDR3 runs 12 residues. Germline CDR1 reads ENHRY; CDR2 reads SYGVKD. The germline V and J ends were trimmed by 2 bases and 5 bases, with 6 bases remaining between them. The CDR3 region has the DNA TGTGCCATCAGTGAGAGCGCGACTGAAGCTTTCTTT. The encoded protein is CAISESATEAFF.

Here the CDR3 DNA reads TGTGCCAGCTCACCTTACCGGGACAGGGGAACACCCCTCCACTTT. Translation gives CASSPYRDRGTPLHF. This chain uses TRBV18 with TRBJ1-6, with 10 bases aligning to TRBD1. CDR3 size: 15 residues. Germline CDR1 reads KGHSH; CDR2 reads LQKENI. V lost 3 bases, J lost 11 bases, and 7 bases stayed unmatched.

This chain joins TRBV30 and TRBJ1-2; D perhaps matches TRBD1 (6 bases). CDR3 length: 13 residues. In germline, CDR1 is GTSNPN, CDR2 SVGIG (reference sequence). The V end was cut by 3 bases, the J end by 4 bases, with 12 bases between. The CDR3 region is CAWRATGTYGYTF. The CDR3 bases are TGTGCCTGGAGGGCCACAGGGACCTATGGCTACACCTTC.

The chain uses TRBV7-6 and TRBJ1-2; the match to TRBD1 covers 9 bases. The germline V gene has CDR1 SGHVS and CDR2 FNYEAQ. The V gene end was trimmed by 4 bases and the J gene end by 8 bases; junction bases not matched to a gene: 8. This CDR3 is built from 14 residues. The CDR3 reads CASSSGTGKSGYTF. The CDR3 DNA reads TGTGCCAGCAGCTCCGGGACAGGGAAATCCGGCTACACCTTC.

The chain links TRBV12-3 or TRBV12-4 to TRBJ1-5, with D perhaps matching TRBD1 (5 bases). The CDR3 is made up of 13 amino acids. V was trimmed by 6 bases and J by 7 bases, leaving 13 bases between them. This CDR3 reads CASSPAGGQPQHF. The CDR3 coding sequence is TGTGCCAGCAGCCCCGCCGGGGGGCAGCCCCAGCATTTT.

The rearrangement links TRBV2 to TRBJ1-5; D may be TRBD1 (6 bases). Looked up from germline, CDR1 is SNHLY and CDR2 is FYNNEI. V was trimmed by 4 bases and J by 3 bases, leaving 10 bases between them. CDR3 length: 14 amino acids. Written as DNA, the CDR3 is TGTGCCAGCAGTGTCCAGGGGACCAATCAGCCCCAGCATTTT. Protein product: CASSVQGTNQPQHF.

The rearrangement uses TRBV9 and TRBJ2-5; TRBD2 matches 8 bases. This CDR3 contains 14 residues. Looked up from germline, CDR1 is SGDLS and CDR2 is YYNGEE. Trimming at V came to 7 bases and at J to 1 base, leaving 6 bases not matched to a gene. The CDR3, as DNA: TGTGCCAGCGGATCCGGGACTAGCCAAGAGACCCAGTACTTC. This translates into CASGSGTSQETQYF.

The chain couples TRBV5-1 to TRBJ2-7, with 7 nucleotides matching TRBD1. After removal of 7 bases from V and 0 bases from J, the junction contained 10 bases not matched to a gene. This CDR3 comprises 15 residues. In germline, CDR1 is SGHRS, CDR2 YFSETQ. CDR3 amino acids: CASRRTGEISYEQYF. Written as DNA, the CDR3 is TGCGCCAGCCGGCGGACAGGCGAAATCTCCTACGAGCAGTACTTC. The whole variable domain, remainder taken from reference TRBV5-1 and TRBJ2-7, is KAGVTQTPRYLIKTRGQQVTLSCSPISGHRSVSWYQQTPGQGLQFLFEYFSETQRNKGNFPGRFSGRQFSNSRSEMNVSTLELGDSALYLCASRRTGEISYEQYFGPGTRLTVT.

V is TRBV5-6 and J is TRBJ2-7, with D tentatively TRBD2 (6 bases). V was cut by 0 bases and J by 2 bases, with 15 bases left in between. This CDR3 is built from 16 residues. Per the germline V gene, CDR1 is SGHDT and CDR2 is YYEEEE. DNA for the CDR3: TGTGCCAGCAGCTTGGTGGAGGGGTTACGAACCTACGAGCAGTACTTC. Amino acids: CASSLVEGLRTYEQYF.

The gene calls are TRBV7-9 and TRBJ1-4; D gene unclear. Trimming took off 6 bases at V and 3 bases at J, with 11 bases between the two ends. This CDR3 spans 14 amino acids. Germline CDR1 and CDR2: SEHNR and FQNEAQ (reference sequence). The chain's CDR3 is CASSFHRSNEKLFF. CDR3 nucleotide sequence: TGTGCCAGCAGTTTCCACAGATCTAATGAAAAACTGTTTTTT.

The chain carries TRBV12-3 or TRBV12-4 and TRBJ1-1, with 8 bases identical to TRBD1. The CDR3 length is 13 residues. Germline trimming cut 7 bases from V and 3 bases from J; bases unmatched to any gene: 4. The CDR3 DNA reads TGTGCCAGCACGGACAGGGAGGACACTGAAGCTTTCTTT. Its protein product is CASTDREDTEAFF.

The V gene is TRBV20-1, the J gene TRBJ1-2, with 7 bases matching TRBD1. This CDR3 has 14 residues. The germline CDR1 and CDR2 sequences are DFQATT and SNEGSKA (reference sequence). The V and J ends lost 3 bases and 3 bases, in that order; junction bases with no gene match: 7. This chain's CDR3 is CSASGQELYYGYTF. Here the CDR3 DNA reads TGCAGTGCTAGTGGACAGGAGCTATACTATGGCTACACCTTC.

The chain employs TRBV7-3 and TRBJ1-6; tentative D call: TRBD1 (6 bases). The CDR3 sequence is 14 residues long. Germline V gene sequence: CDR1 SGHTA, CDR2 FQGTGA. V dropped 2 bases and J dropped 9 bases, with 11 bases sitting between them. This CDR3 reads CASSLGAGASPLHF. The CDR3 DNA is TGTGCCAGCAGCTTAGGGGCAGGGGCTTCACCCCTCCACTTT.

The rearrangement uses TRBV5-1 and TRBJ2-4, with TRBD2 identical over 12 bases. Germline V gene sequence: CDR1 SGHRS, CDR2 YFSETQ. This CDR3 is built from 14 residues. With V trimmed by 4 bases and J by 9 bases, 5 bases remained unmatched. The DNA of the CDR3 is TGCGCCAGCAGCCCGACTAGCGGGGGAGGCATTCAGTACTTC. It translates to CASSPTSGGGIQYF.